This TCR beta chain was sequenced in a study of CD8 T cells in ankylosing spondylitis. Findings and limits, study-wide: Seemingly characteristic of ankylosing spondylitis blood was a TCR beta motif consisting of under ten highly homologous variants.

MiXCR was run by TCRdb on the 5' RACE reads, yielding one entry per CDR3 protein. The sample lists about 150,000 distinct CDR3 sequences; just under 7.5% were seen once. Germline V gives CDR1 MNHNS, CDR2 SASEGT. The CDR3 covers 14 residues. Trimming cost V 6 bases and J 2 bases, with 13 bases left between them. Worth noting for this clonotype: Its target is not known.

This chain uses TRBV6-1 with TRBJ1-2; possibly TRBD1 for D (6 bases). This clonotype was sampled from a female donor with ankylosing spondylitis or in good health (not recorded which). Sequencing was carried out using blood, either unsorted or a sorted T cell fraction (not recorded which). The CDR3 reads CASRNGGPNYGYTF. CDR3 DNA sequence: TGTGCCAGCAGGAATGGGGGCCCAAACTATGGCTACACCTTC.